What follows are 15 T cell receptor beta chains derived from one specimen sequenced in a study of CD8 T cells in Susac syndrome. Reverse transcription of roughly 0.5 to 1 ug RNA was performed with random hexamers. MiXCR was run by TCRdb on the immunoSEQ multiplex PCR reads, yielding one entry per CDR3 protein. The data show around 130,000 distinct CDR3 sequences, roughly 96% seen once. The specimen was CD4+ T cells from PBMCs. The receptors here all came from a human donor in good health.

The CDR3 DNA is TGTGCCAGCAGCCGGGGACAGCGGGCCCTCCACTTT. This sequence encodes CASSRGQRALHF. J is TRBJ1-6 and V is TRBV14; 7 nucleotides agree with TRBD1. CDR1 is SGHDN and CDR2 is FVKESK in the germline V gene. The CDR3 runs 12 residues. V shed 4 bases, J shed 14 bases, and the junction held 5 bases outside the gene matches.

The CDR3 protein is CASSQDLEAMNTEAFF. The CDR3 nucleotides are TGTGCCAGCAGCCAAGATTTGGAGGCGATGAACACTGAAGCTTTCTTT. The chain combines TRBV3-1 with TRBJ1-1; D remains unclear. Germline loops: CDR1 LGHDT, CDR2 YNNKEL (reference sequence). This CDR3 region has 16 residues. Trimming left V 0 bases short and J 0 bases short, with 11 bases between.

This clonotype was counted once. The V gene is TRBV7-9, the J gene TRBJ2-2; D is ambiguous. This CDR3 has 13 amino acids. V lost 7 bases and J 8 bases, leaving 14 bases between the germline ends. CDR1 and CDR2 (germline): SEHNR, FQNEAQ (reference sequence). The CDR3 loop is CASTAQKIGELFF. As DNA, the CDR3 is TGTGCCAGCACGGCGCAGAAAATTGGGGAGCTGTTTTTT. The complete variable domain, with remaining parts taken from reference TRBV7-9 and TRBJ2-2, reads DTGVSQNPRHKITKRGQNVTFRCDPISEHNRLYWYRQTLGQGPEFLTYFQNEAQLEKSRLLSDRFSAERPKGSFSTLEIQRTEQGDSAMYLCASTAQKIGELFFGEGSRLTVL.

The chain links TRBV28 to TRBJ2-7, with a weak D call TRBD2 (6 bases). The germline V gene has CDR1 MDHEN and CDR2 SYDVKM. Trimming took off 3 bases at V and 12 bases at J, with 21 bases between the two ends. The CDR3 is made up of 14 amino acids. CDR3 coding DNA: TGTGCCAGCAGTTTTGGTGCGGGGCCAAAGAATTGGTACTTC. This encodes CASSFGAGPKNWYF.

The genes are TRBV24-1 and TRBJ2-1, with TRBD2 matching 13 bases. Germline V CDR1 and CDR2: KGHDR, SFDVKD. J gave up 6 bases and V 7 bases, and 8 bases lay outside the gene matches. This CDR3 spans 16 amino acids. This CDR3 reads CATSGTSGKVGNEQFF. CDR3 sequence (DNA): TGTGCCACCAGCGGGACTAGCGGGAAGGTAGGCAATGAGCAGTTCTTC.

This clonotype has just a few counts. The V gene is TRBV6-1, the J gene TRBJ2-6; D is unresolved. This CDR3 is built from 16 residues. V lost 8 bases to trimming and J lost 0 bases, with 14 bases between them. The germline V gene has CDR1 MNHNS and CDR2 SASEGT. CDR3 DNA sequence: TGTGCCAGCCACTCACCGCTAGTCTCTGGGGCCAACGTCCTGACTTTC. Its translation: CASHSPLVSGANVLTF.

This clonotype came up once. V is TRBV7-9 and J is TRBJ2-3, with TRBD2 identical over 8 bases. This CDR3 region has 15 residues. Germline trimming cut 2 bases from V and 2 bases from J; bases unmatched to any gene: 3. Germline V gene lookup returns CDR1 SEHNR and CDR2 FQNEAQ (reference sequence). The chain's CDR3 is CASSLLAGTTDTQYF. Here the CDR3 DNA reads TGTGCCAGCAGCTTACTAGCGGGCACCACAGATACGCAGTATTTT.

The CDR3 loop reads CASSRGTGGAWSEQFF. The CDR3 DNA reads TGTGCCAGCAGTCGAGGGACAGGGGGCGCTTGGAGTGAGCAGTTCTTC. This chain links TRBV27 with TRBJ2-1, with 12 nucleotides matching TRBD1. The V segment lost 5 bases and the J segment 9 bases; nucleotides outside the gene matches: 11. The V gene's germline CDR1 is MNHEY and CDR2 SMNVEV (reference sequence). The CDR3 loop spans 16 amino acids.

V usage is TRBV6-6 and J usage is TRBJ2-5, with no clear D. Germline V CDR1 and CDR2: MNHNY, SVGAGI (reference sequence). V shed 0 bases and J shed 1 base, with 9 bases lying between them. The CDR3 spans 15 residues. The CDR3 bases are TGTGCCAGCAGTTACTCAGAACTGATCCAAGAGACCCAGTACTTC. As protein: CASSYSELIQETQYF.

This chain uses TRBV6-5 with TRBJ1-4; D is perhaps TRBD1 (6 bases). CDR1 is MNHEY and CDR2 is SVGAGI in the germline V gene. CDR3 length: 14 amino acids. V was trimmed by 6 bases and J by 5 bases, leaving 13 bases between them. CDR3: CASRYLQGNEKLFF. The CDR3 coding sequence is TGTGCCAGCAGATATCTACAGGGAAATGAAAAACTGTTTTTT.

The chain links TRBV5-1 to TRBJ2-1; TRBD2 matches at 12 bases. The trim removed 4 bases at V and 4 bases at J, leaving 3 bases unmatched. This CDR3 comprises 15 residues. Germline V CDR1 and CDR2: SGHRS, YFSETQ. The CDR3 nucleotides are TGCGCCAGCAGCGTGACTAGCGGGAGATACAATGAGCAGTTCTTC. Protein: CASSVTSGRYNEQFF.

The rearrangement uses TRBV29-1 and TRBJ2-5; D possibly corresponds to TRBD2 (5 bases). Looked up from germline, CDR1 is SQVTM and CDR2 is ANQGSEA. V lost 7 bases and J 7 bases, leaving 19 bases between the germline ends. The CDR3 runs to 13 residues. CDR3 coding DNA: TGCAGCGGAGGGCTAGATGGCCGTCGGACCCAGTACTTC. It specifies CSGGLDGRRTQYF.

The chain employs TRBV27 and TRBJ2-1; TRBD2 is a possible D gene (5 bases). Germline V lookup: CDR1 MNHEY, CDR2 SMNVEV (reference sequence). V lost 2 bases, J lost 9 bases, and 20 bases lay in between. This CDR3 region has 16 residues. The CDR3 loop is CASSLDRAYRSGEQFF. DNA of the CDR3: TGTGCCAGCAGTTTAGACCGGGCTTATAGGAGCGGTGAGCAGTTCTTC.

The chain joins TRBV29-1 to TRBJ2-7; the match to TRBD1 covers 7 bases. V was pared by 5 bases and J by 3 bases, with 4 bases of the junction left unmatched. This CDR3 has 12 amino acids. Per germline, CDR1 SQVTM and CDR2 ANQGSEA. The CDR3 DNA is TGCAGCGTTCTTGACAGGGTCTACGAGCAGTACTTC. The encoded protein is CSVLDRVYEQYF.

This CDR3 is CASCKDRLTTGANVLTF. The CDR3 DNA reads TGTGCCAGCTGCAAGGACAGGCTAACTACAGGGGCCAACGTCCTGACTTTC. This chain connects TRBV6-1 to TRBJ2-6, with 7 positions matching TRBD1. V dropped 8 bases and J dropped 4; count of bases not matched to a gene: 14. This CDR3 spans 17 amino acids. CDR1 MNHNS and CDR2 SASEGT come from the germline V gene.